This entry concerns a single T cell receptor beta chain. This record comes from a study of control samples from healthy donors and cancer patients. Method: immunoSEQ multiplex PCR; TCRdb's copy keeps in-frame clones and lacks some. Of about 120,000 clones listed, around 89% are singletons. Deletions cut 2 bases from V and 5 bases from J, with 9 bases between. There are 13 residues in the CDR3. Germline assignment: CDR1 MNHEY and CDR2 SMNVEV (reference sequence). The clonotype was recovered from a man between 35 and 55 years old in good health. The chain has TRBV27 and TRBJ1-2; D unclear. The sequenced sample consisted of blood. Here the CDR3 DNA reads TGTGCCAGCAGTTTAGAGGGTCCATATGGCTACACCTTC. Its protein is CASSLEGPYGYTF.